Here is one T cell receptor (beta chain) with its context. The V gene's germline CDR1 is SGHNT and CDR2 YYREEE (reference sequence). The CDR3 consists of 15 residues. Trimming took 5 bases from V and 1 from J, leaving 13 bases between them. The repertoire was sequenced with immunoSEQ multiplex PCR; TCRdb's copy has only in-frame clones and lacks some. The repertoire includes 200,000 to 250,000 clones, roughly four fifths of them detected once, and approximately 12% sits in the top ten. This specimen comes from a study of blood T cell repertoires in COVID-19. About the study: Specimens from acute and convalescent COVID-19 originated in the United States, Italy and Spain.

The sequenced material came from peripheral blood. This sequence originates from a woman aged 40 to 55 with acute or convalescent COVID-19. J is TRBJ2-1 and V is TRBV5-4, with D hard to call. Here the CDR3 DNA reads TGTGCCAGCAGTCCCCCAAAGCCATCCTACAATGAGCAGTTCTTC. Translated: CASSPPKPSYNEQFF.